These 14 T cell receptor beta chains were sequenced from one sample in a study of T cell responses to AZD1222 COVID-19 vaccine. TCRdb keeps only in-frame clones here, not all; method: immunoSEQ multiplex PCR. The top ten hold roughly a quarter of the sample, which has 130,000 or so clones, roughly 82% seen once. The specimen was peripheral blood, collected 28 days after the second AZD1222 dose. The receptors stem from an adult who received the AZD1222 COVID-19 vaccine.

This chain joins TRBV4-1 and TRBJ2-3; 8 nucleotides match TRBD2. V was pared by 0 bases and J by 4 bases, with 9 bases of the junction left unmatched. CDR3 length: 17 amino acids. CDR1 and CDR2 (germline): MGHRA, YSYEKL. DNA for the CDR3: TGCGCCAGCAGCCAAGATCAGGGCGGGGGGATTTCAGATACGCAGTATTTT. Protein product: CASSQDQGGGISDTQYF.

The CDR3 sequence is CASSATSAFNEKLFF. The CDR3 DNA is TGTGCCAGCAGCGCAACTTCGGCCTTCAATGAAAAACTGTTTTTT. The rearrangement uses TRBV7-2 and TRBJ1-4; D gene uncertain. CDR1 and CDR2 from the germline V gene are SGHTA and FQGNSA. V was shortened by 5 bases and J by 5 bases, with 15 bases between the two germline ends. The CDR3 runs to 15 residues.

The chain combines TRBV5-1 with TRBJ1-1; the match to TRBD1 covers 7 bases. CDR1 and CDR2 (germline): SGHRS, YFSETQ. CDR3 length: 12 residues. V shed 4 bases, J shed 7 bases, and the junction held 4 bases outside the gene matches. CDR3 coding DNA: TGCGCCAGCAGCCAGGGACAGCTTGAAGCTTTCTTT. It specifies CASSQGQLEAFF.

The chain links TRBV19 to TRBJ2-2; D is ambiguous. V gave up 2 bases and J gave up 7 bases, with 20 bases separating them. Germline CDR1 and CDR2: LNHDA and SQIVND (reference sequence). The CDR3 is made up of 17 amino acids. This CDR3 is CASSIYGRAAVDGELFF. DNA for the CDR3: TGTGCCAGTAGTATATACGGAAGGGCAGCTGTAGACGGGGAGCTGTTTTTT. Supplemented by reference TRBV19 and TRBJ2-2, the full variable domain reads DGGITQSPKYLFRKEGQNVTLSCEQNLNHDAMYWYRQDPGQGLRLIYYSQIVNDFQKGDIAEGYSVSREKKESFPLTVTSAQKNPTAFYLCASSIYGRAAVDGELFFGEGSRLTVL.

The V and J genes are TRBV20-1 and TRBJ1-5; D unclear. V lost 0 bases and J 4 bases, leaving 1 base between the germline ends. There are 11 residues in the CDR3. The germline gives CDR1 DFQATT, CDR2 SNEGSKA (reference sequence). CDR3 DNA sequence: TGCAGTGCTAGAGAGAATCAGCCCCAGCATTTT. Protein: CSARENQPQHF.

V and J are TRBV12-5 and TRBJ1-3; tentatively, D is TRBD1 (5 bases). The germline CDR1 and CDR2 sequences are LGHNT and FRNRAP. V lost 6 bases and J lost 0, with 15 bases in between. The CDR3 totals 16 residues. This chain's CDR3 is CASGVGTLNSGNTIYF. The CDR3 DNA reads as TGTGCTAGTGGCGTTGGGACTTTGAACTCTGGAAACACCATATATTTT.

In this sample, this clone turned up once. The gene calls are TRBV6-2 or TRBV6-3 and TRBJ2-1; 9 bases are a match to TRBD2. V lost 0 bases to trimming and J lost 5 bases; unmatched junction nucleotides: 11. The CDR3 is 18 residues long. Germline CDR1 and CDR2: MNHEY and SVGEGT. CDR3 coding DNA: TGTGCCAGCAGTTACTCGTTACAGCGGGGGGCCCCCCACAATGAGCAGTTCTTC. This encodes CASSYSLQRGAPHNEQFF.

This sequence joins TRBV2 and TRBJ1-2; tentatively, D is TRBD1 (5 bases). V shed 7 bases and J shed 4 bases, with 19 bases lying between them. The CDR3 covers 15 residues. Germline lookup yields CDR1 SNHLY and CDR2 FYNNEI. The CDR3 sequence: CASKGRRGELYGYTF. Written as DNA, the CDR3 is TGTGCCAGCAAGGGACGGAGGGGCGAACTCTATGGCTACACCTTC.

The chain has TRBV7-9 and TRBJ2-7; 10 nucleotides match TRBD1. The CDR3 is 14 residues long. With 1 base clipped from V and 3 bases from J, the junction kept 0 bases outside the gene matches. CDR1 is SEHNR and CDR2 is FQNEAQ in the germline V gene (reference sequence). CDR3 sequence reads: CASSLGDRGYEQYF. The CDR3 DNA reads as TGTGCCAGCAGCTTAGGGGACAGGGGCTACGAGCAGTACTTC.

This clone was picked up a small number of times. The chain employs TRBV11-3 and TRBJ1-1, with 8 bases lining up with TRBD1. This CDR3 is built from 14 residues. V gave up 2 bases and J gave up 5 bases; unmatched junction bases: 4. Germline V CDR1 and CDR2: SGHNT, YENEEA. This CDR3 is CASSLSDRATEAFF. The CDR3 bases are TGTGCCAGCAGCTTATCGGACAGGGCGACTGAAGCTTTCTTT.

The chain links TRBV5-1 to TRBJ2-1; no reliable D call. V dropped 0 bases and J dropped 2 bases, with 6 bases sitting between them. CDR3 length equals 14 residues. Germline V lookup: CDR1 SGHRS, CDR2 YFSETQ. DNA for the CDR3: TGCGCCAGCAGCTTGGGTCTTACCTACAATGAGCAGTTCTTC. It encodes CASSLGLTYNEQFF.

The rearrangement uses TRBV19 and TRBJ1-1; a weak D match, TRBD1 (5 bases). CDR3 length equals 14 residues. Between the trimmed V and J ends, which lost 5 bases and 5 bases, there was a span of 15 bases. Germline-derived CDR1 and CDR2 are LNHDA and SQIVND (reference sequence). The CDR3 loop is CASSLGLLGTEAFF. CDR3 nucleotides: TGTGCCAGTAGTCTGGGGCTACTAGGGACTGAAGCTTTCTTT. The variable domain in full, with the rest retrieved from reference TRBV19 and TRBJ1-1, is DGGITQSPKYLFRKEGQNVTLSCEQNLNHDAMYWYRQDPGQGLRLIYYSQIVNDFQKGDIAEGYSVSREKKESFPLTVTSAQKNPTAFYLCASSLGLLGTEAFFGQGTRLTVV.

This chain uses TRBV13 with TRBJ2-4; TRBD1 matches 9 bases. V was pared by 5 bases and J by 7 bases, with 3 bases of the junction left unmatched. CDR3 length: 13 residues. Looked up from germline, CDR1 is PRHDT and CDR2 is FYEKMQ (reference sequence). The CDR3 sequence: CASSPQGANIQYF. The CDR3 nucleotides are TGTGCCAGCAGCCCACAGGGGGCCAACATTCAGTACTTC. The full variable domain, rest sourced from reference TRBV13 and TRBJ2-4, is AAGVIQSPRHLIKEKRETATLKCYPIPRHDTVYWYQQGPGQDPQFLISFYEKMQSDKGSIPDRFSAQQFSDYHSELNMSSLELGDSALYFCASSPQGANIQYFGAGTRLSVL.

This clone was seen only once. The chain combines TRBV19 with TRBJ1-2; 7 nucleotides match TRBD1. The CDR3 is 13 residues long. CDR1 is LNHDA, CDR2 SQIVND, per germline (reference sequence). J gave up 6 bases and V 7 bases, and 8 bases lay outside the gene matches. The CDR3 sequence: CASTLGTEDGYTF. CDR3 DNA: TGTGCCAGTACCCTTGGGACAGAGGATGGCTACACCTTC.